Listed below are T cell receptor beta chains from one sample, sequenced in a study of blood T cells in healthy people across ages. Using its own MiXCR run on the 5' RACE reads, TCRdb lists one record per CDR3 protein. Counted here are hundreds of thousands of distinct CDR3 sequences, about 62% occurring once; the ten biggest clones make up 20% to 25%. Sequenced material: blood. The receptors stem from a man between 25 and 39 years old in good health. CDR3s leave out the opening cysteine and the closing phenylalanine or tryptophan. Part of the rows lack a size; the others show once, few, many or a class for expanded clones.

V,size,CDR3
TRBV12-3/TRBV12-4,-,ASRVTANTGELF
TRBV2,-,ASNDPNREQY
TRBV7-6,-,ASSYLAGRENTGELF
TRBV29-1,few,SVGLAGVEQY
TRBV12-3/TRBV12-4,-,ASSLPNRLRDTQY
TRBV7-2,-,ASRASGRLDTQY
TRBV7-2,-,ASSLTSGWGDTQY
TRBV7-3,-,ASSSRQGGTGELF
TRBV3-1,few,ASSSKDWQETQY
TRBV5-1,-,ASSGDRKVVRYGYT
TRBV7-2,few,ASSLTSCEQY
TRBV27,few,ASSLYHSSYEQY
TRBV6-5,-,ASSYSGSGEVEMNTEAF
TRBV13,-,ASSIGGLNTEAF
TRBV27,-,ASSYDEWNEQY
TRBV29-1,once,SASAGQGLPGELF